One and the same sample provided the 14 T cell receptor beta chains below, sequenced in a study of T-cell memory formation after mild COVID-19. MiXCR, run by TCRdb on the 5' RACE reads, gives a single entry per CDR3 protein. Here the sample spans 140,000 to 150,000 distinct CDR3 sequences, under 30% being singletons. Sequencing was performed on PBMCs or a T cell subset sorted from them (not recorded which). The receptors stem from an adult woman who had mild COVID-19 (a few samples of this study predate the infection). Cell type and time point are not known.

This sequence joins TRBV4-2 and TRBJ1-5, with a weak D call TRBD1 (5 bases). The length of the CDR3 is 16 residues. Germline V gives CDR1 LGHNA, CDR2 YNFKEQ. Trimming removed 0 bases at V and 0 bases at J, with 9 bases between. CDR3 sequence reads: CASSQEAGNSNQPQHF. CDR3 DNA sequence: TGTGCCAGCAGCCAAGAGGCAGGGAATAGCAATCAGCCCCAGCATTTT.

The chain employs TRBV6-2 or TRBV6-3 and TRBJ1-1, with TRBD1 matching 9 bases. The CDR3 spans 16 residues. Germline CDR1 is MNHEY and CDR2 is SVGEGT. V shed 5 bases and J 1 base; nucleotides not matched to a gene: 8. CDR3 in amino acids: CASSKIPGQGNTEAFF. The CDR3 nucleotides are TGTGCCAGCAGTAAAATTCCGGGACAGGGGAACACTGAAGCTTTCTTT.

The chain links TRBV5-6 to TRBJ1-1, with 8 nucleotides matching TRBD1. The V gene end was trimmed by 4 bases and the J gene end by 4 bases; junction bases not matched to a gene: 6. The germline CDR1 and CDR2 sequences are SGHDT and YYEEEE. This CDR3 spans 14 amino acids. The CDR3 DNA follows: TGTGCCAGCAGCCCCCAGGACAGGGTCACTGAAGCTTTCTTT. Protein: CASSPQDRVTEAFF.

This clonotype was recorded once. Compared with germline, one end of the junction differs, possibly owing to a read error. The rearrangement links TRBV7-6 to TRBJ2-7; D ambiguous. CDR1 is SGHVS, CDR2 FNYEAQ, per germline. This CDR3 has 11 amino acids. The CDR3 here is CASSSDGDSVF. The CDR3 nucleotides read TGTGCCAGCAGTTCTGATGGGGATTCAGTCTTC.

About this clonotype itself: A junction boundary mismatches the germline segment, possibly from a read error. The chain recombines TRBV5-6 with TRBJ2-2; TRBD2 matches at 7 bases. Germline values: CDR1 SGHDT, CDR2 YYEEEE. The CDR3 contains 13 residues. CDR3 sequence: CASSWGLPGEMFF. In DNA, the CDR3 is TGTGCCAGCAGCTGGGGACTACCCGGGGAGATGTTTTTT.

The chain links TRBV5-1 to TRBJ1-1; possible D gene TRBD1, 5 bases. The CDR3 is made up of 15 amino acids. Germline loops: CDR1 SGHRS, CDR2 YFSETQ. Trimming cost V 4 bases and J 4 bases, with 17 bases left between them. The CDR3 DNA is TGCGCCAGCAGCCCCCCCCTGGGGCAGGGCACTGAAGCTTTCTTT. Protein sequence: CASSPPLGQGTEAFF. Filled out from reference TRBV5-1 and TRBJ1-1, the complete variable domain reads KAGVTQTPRYLIKTRGQQVTLSCSPISGHRSVSWYQQTPGQGLQFLFEYFSETQRNKGNFPGRFSGRQFSNSRSEMNVSTLELGDSALYLCASSPPLGQGTEAFFGQGTRLTVV.

The J gene is TRBJ2-3, the V gene TRBV24-1; D is possibly TRBD1 (5 bases). V lost 7 bases to trimming and J lost 4 bases, with 26 bases between them. CDR3 size: 18 residues. The V gene's germline CDR1 is KGHDR and CDR2 SFDVKD. The DNA for the CDR3 is TGTGCCACCAGCGCGTTCCCTGACAGTACGGAGCAGGCAGATACGCAGTATTTT. It encodes CATSAFPDSTEQADTQYF.

This clonotype came up a few times. The V and J genes are TRBV7-2 and TRBJ1-1; D is unclear. V gave up 1 base and J gave up 1 base, with 10 bases separating them. The length of the CDR3 is 15 residues. Germline V gene lookup returns CDR1 SGHTA and CDR2 FQGNSA. CDR3 bases: TGTGCCAGCAGCTTAGTTCGGTTACGGAACACTGAAGCTTTCTTT. It codes for CASSLVRLRNTEAFF.

J is TRBJ1-2 and V is TRBV12-3 or TRBV12-4; tentatively, D is TRBD1 (6 bases). The CDR3 length is 12 residues. Trimming stripped 3 bases from V and 7 bases from J, with 9 bases between. Written as DNA, the CDR3 is TGTGCCAGCAGTTTCTTAGGGGGTGGCTACACCTTC. It is translated as CASSFLGGGYTF.

This clonotype came up a few times. V and J are TRBV29-1 and TRBJ2-7, with 7 positions matching TRBD2. The V gene's germline CDR1 is SQVTM and CDR2 ANQGSEA. The CDR3 spans 13 residues. Germline trimming cut 4 bases from V and 0 bases from J; bases unmatched to any gene: 3. CDR3 DNA sequence: TGCAGCGTTGGCGGGAGTATCTCCTACGAGCAGTACTTC. Translating it yields CSVGGSISYEQYF.

V gene TRBV7-6 combines with J gene TRBJ1-1, with no clear D. Looked up from germline, CDR1 is SGHVS and CDR2 is FNYEAQ. Trimming took 5 bases from V and 4 from J, leaving 8 bases between them. The CDR3 consists of 12 residues. CDR3 bases: TGTGCCAGCAGCCGAACTGGCACTGAAGCTTTCTTT. Translating it yields CASSRTGTEAFF.

This chain uses TRBV24-1 with TRBJ2-7; 7 positions agree with TRBD1. Per germline, CDR1 KGHDR and CDR2 SFDVKD. Trimming cost V 7 bases and J 0 bases; bases outside gene matches: 2. The CDR3 is made up of 13 amino acids. The CDR3 is CATRDRDSYEQYF. The CDR3 DNA follows: TGTGCCACCAGAGACAGGGACTCCTACGAGCAGTACTTC.

This rearrangement joins TRBV29-1 to TRBJ2-7; unclear D gene. CDR1 is SQVTM and CDR2 is ANQGSEA in the germline V gene. This CDR3 spans 14 amino acids. Trimming pared 1 base from V and 1 base from J, leaving 11 bases between. CDR3 DNA: TGCAGCGTTGAAGTTAAAGAATTTTCCTACGAGCAGTACTTC. It yields the protein CSVEVKEFSYEQYF.

This clonotype has only a few counts. CDR3 sequence: CASSQVDRDTDTQYF. CDR3 coding DNA: TGCGCCAGCAGCCAAGTGGACAGGGACACAGATACGCAGTATTTT. The chain is built from TRBV4-1 and TRBJ2-3; 8 nucleotides align to TRBD1. Germline V gene lookup returns CDR1 MGHRA and CDR2 YSYEKL. CDR3 length equals 15 residues. V dropped 1 base and J dropped 2; count of bases not matched to a gene: 2.